Below, 5 T cell receptor beta chains from the same sample are listed, as sequenced in a study of blood T cell repertoires in COVID-19 (dated by TCRdb to 2020 to 2021). To prepare the library, the immunoSEQ multiplex PCR assay was applied. The table was pulled from immuneACCESS by TCRdb, which kept in-frame rearrangements only. Such tables lose some clones; where checked, under half of the loss comes from unresolved V genes, and the rest has no known cause. A total of approximately 190,000 clones appear in this sample, around nine tenths of them only once. The biggest ten clones account for 5% to 7.5% of the sample. The sample was peripheral blood. Receptor source: a woman aged 40-49 years who had recovered from COVID-19.

The gene calls are TRBV5-1 and TRBJ2-3; 8 positions agree with TRBD2. V was clipped by 4 bases and J by 0 bases; unmatched bases: 7. Germline CDR1 and CDR2: SGHRS and YFSETQ. The CDR3 has 16 residues. The DNA for the CDR3 is TGCGCCAGCAGCGGCGGGGGGAGACCTAGCACAGATACGCAGTATTTT. Its protein product is CASSGGGRPSTDTQYF.

V and J are TRBV5-1 and TRBJ2-5; D uncertain. Trimming took 0 bases from V and 7 from J, leaving 13 bases between them. Germline V gene data show CDR1 as SGHRS and CDR2 as YFSETQ. This CDR3 is built from 14 residues. The CDR3 nucleotides read TGCGCCAGCAGCTTGGGGCCCCCGGAGCGGACCCAGTACTTC. This translates into CASSLGPPERTQYF.

This clone has only one observation. The chain uses TRBV2 and TRBJ2-2; D is undetermined. This CDR3 region has 15 residues. Trimming left V 2 bases short and J 1 base short, with 8 bases between. From germline, CDR1 is SNHLY and CDR2 FYNNEI. CDR3 nucleotides: TGTGCCAGCAGTGAAAGGAGTCTGAACACCGGGGAGCTGTTTTTT. The encoded protein is CASSERSLNTGELFF.

The CDR3 region is CASAQDGMSYEQYF. CDR3 nucleotide sequence: TGTGCTAGTGCCCAGGACGGGATGTCCTACGAGCAGTACTTC. The V call is TRBV12-5, the J call TRBJ2-7, with D tentatively TRBD2 (5 bases). Germline lookup yields CDR1 LGHNT and CDR2 FRNRAP. CDR3 length: 14 residues. The V end lost 7 bases, the J end lost 1 base, and 14 bases lay between the germline ends.

In its sample, this clone was seen once. CDR3 in DNA: TGTGCCAGCAGACGCTTAGCGGGAGATGAGCAGTTCTTC. Translating it yields CASRRLAGDEQFF. This chain uses TRBV6-5 with TRBJ2-1; 9 bases agree with TRBD2. This CDR3 has 13 amino acids. Germline-derived CDR1 and CDR2 are MNHEY and SVGAGI. Losses at the gene ends were 6 bases for V and 8 bases for J; bases not matched to a gene: 5.